This T cell receptor beta chain stems from a study of shared clonotypes between healthy human individuals. As to this clone: Its specificity is not known.

The assay ran at deep level. TCRdb's copy holds only in-frame clones and misses some; the assay was immunoSEQ multiplex PCR. The sample holds 2 million to 2.5 million clones, approximately 95% seen once. The CDR3 contains 11 residues. V was clipped by 10 bases and J by 5 bases, with 9 bases between them. Germline V CDR1 and CDR2: PRHDT, FYEKMQ (reference sequence). In the CD4+ fraction, cells were divided into CD45RA+ naive and CD45RA-negative memory subsets. Study-wide results and limits: A handful of donors shared around 5.1% of their naive CD4 clonotypes. Only blood samples were collected, and tissue repertoires likely differ.

Sample: naive CD4+ T cells sorted from blood. Documented subset: CD45RA+ positively selected. The source is a man aged 18 to 29 in good health. The chain carries TRBV13 and TRBJ2-4; no definite D call. CDR3 DNA sequence: TGTGCCACTAGTACAGAAAACATTCAGTACTTC. This translates into CATSTENIQYF.